This T cell receptor beta chain was sequenced in a study of T-cell reconstitution after alpha-beta-depleted transplantation in children. Library preparation (for TCRbeta) was performed with unique molecular identifiers. TCRdb passed the PCR reads through MiXCR, listing each CDR3 protein once. The sample lists about 640,000 distinct CDR3 sequences, approximately 17% occurring once. V gave up 7 bases and J gave up 16 bases; unmatched junction bases: 12. The CDR3 has 12 residues. The chain links TRBV12-3 or TRBV12-4 to TRBJ2-1, with TRBD1 matching 8 bases. The TCR was taken from a human donor who donated a stem cell graft to a child with acute myeloid leukemia. This material consisted of PBMCs from the stem cell graft donor, taken from the stem cell graft. The CDR3 loop reads CASNRRGTGGFF. CDR3 in DNA: TGTGCCAGCAACCGAAGGGGGACAGGTGGATTCTTC.